In this sample, the clone carrying this TCR beta chain turned up a few times. As yet, its antigen is unknown. A much larger clone is a single base away; this may be a read error. Researchers isolated at least 6 million PBMCs per sample. Trimming at V came to 4 bases and at J to 1 base, leaving 11 bases not matched to a gene. Germline CDR1 SNHLY, CDR2 FYNNEI. The CDR3 contains 17 residues. The sample originates from a study of blood T cells in healthy people across ages. Overall study results and limits: Significant beta diversity loss was already apparent by age roughly 44, declining roughly linearly.

A J-beta primer mix and a sample-barcoded 5' primer were used in a second PCR of about 6 to 12 cycles. Every cDNA was tagged by a template-switch adaptor with 12 random nucleotides. MiXCR, run by TCRdb on the 5' RACE reads, gives a single entry per CDR3 protein. This sample yields around 780,000 distinct CDR3 sequences, of which approximately 60% are seen a single time; approximately 24% belongs to the top ten. The clonotype comes from a man in his forties in good health. The rearrangement uses TRBV2 and TRBJ2-7; 9 bases are a match to TRBD1. Sequencing input: blood. The DNA for the CDR3 is TGTGCCAGCAGTGTCCAAACAGCCGGGACAGGGTCCTACGAGCAGTACTTC. It encodes CASSVQTAGTGSYEQYF.